Below, 18 T cell receptor beta chains from the same sample are listed, as sequenced in a study of blood T cell repertoires in COVID-19. Using immunoSEQ multiplex PCR, the repertoire was profiled, and TCRdb retains in-frame clones only, with some absent. The sample shows around 270,000 clones, approximately 90% of them seen only once. Sample: peripheral blood. The receptors were sampled from a man between 35 and 55 years old with acute or convalescent COVID-19.

The genes are TRBV7-2 and TRBJ2-1; 7 nucleotides align to TRBD1. CDR1 is SGHTA and CDR2 is FQGNSA in the germline V gene. The CDR3 extends over 15 amino acids. Trimming cost V 4 bases and J 1 base; bases outside gene matches: 4. CDR3 nucleotides: TGTGCCAGCAGCTCAACAGGGGCATCCTACAATGAGCAGTTCTTC. This gives the protein CASSSTGASYNEQFF.

The chain uses TRBV10-1 and TRBJ1-2, with D perhaps matching TRBD1 (6 bases). V was clipped by 4 bases and J by 8 bases, with 14 bases between them. Germline assignment: CDR1 WNHNN and CDR2 SYGVQD (reference sequence). The length of the CDR3 is 13 residues. CDR3 residues: CASSGRTERGYTF. CDR3 DNA sequence: TGCGCCAGCAGTGGGCGGACAGAAAGAGGCTACACCTTC.

In its sample, this clone was seen once. The chain employs TRBV30 and TRBJ1-5, with TRBD1 identical over 7 bases. With 2 bases clipped from V and 5 bases from J, the junction kept 6 bases outside the gene matches. Germline V gene sequence: CDR1 GTSNPN, CDR2 SVGIG (reference sequence). There are 14 residues in the CDR3. In nucleotides, the CDR3 is TGTGCCTGGAGTCTGACAGGGATAGATCAGCCCCAGCATTTT. Translated, it gives CAWSLTGIDQPQHF.

A single count supports this clone. The J gene is TRBJ1-5, the V gene TRBV2, with D tentatively TRBD1 (5 bases). The CDR3 spans 15 residues. The germline V gene has CDR1 SNHLY and CDR2 FYNNEI. Trimming stripped 4 bases from V and 2 bases from J, with 12 bases between. The CDR3 DNA reads as TGTGCCAGCAGTGGGGCAGGGTGGGGCAATCAGCCCCAGCATTTT. This codes for CASSGAGWGNQPQHF.

The chain has TRBV6-6 and TRBJ2-7, with D possibly TRBD2 on 5 matching bases. V was clipped by 5 bases and J by 5 bases, with 13 bases between them. The germline V gene encodes CDR1 MNHNY and CDR2 SVGAGI (reference sequence). The CDR3 has 13 residues. CDR3 nucleotide sequence: TGTGCCAGCAGTCCACGGGGTCCCGACGAGCAGTACTTC. Translating gives CASSPRGPDEQYF.

The genes are TRBV6-5 and TRBJ1-5; D call uncertain. V was shortened by 6 bases and J by 5 bases, with 17 bases between the two germline ends. Germline-derived CDR1 and CDR2 are MNHEY and SVGAGI. The CDR3 consists of 15 residues. This chain's CDR3 is CASRPTPYGDQPQHF. The CDR3 region has the DNA TGTGCCAGCAGGCCCACACCGTATGGAGATCAGCCCCAGCATTTT.

The CDR3 nucleotides are TGTGCCAGCAGCTTATTGGGTTACAGCCTGAACACTGAAGCTTTCTTT. This sequence encodes CASSLLGYSLNTEAFF. The chain uses TRBV7-2 and TRBJ1-1; D gene uncertain. CDR3 length equals 16 residues. Trimming took off 2 bases at V and 0 bases at J, with 13 bases between the two ends. CDR1 SGHTA and CDR2 FQGNSA come from the germline V gene.

The gene calls are TRBV5-6 and TRBJ2-3, with a weak D call TRBD1 (6 bases). Trimming left V 6 bases short and J 8 bases short, with 16 bases between. The CDR3 consists of 13 residues. In germline, CDR1 is SGHDT, CDR2 YYEEEE. DNA for the CDR3: TGTGCCAGCACTTGGGGGCCGGAGCGTACGCAGTATTTT. This encodes CASTWGPERTQYF.

V usage is TRBV10-3 and J usage is TRBJ1-2; D remains ambiguous. V shed 1 base and J shed 7 bases, with 16 bases lying between them. CDR1 is ENHRY, CDR2 SYGVKD, per germline. The CDR3 totals 15 residues. CDR3 DNA: TGTGCCATCAGTGAGTACCAGTCCGAATCAGGTGGCTACACCTTC. Translated, it gives CAISEYQSESGGYTF.

This sequence joins TRBV5-5 and TRBJ2-3, with D tentatively TRBD2 (5 bases). Deletions cut 8 bases from V and 7 bases from J, with 17 bases between. Per germline, CDR1 SGHKS and CDR2 YYEKEE (reference sequence). The CDR3 runs 13 residues. CDR3 in amino acids: CASYMNGEYTQYF. The CDR3 nucleotides are TGTGCCAGTTACATGAACGGGGAGTATACGCAGTATTTT.

V usage is TRBV24-1 and J usage is TRBJ2-3, with 11 nucleotides matching TRBD2. In germline, CDR1 is KGHDR, CDR2 SFDVKD. The V and J ends lost 3 bases and 4 bases, in that order; junction bases with no gene match: 11. The CDR3 length is 18 residues. The CDR3: CATSDADLLAGGPDTQYF. The CDR3 DNA follows: TGTGCCACCAGTGATGCAGACCTTCTAGCGGGGGGACCAGATACGCAGTATTTT.

CDR3 DNA sequence: TGTGCCAGCAGCACCCAGGGGGGCCTTAATGAAAAACTGTTTTTT. Its protein is CASSTQGGLNEKLFF. The chain links TRBV9 to TRBJ1-4; 7 bases align to TRBD1. Germline V lookup: CDR1 SGDLS, CDR2 YYNGEE. The CDR3 loop spans 15 amino acids. V lost 4 bases to trimming and J lost 4 bases; unmatched junction nucleotides: 7.

The rearrangement joins TRBV10-2 to TRBJ1-4; no clear D gene. Trimming left V 6 bases short and J 5 bases short, with 19 bases between. CDR1 and CDR2 (germline): WSHSY, SAAADI. This CDR3 comprises 16 residues. CDR3 nucleotide sequence: TGCGCCAGCAGCGAGCTCCTGACGGCAGGCAATGAAAAACTGTTTTTT. This gives the protein CASSELLTAGNEKLFF.

This chain links TRBV2 with TRBJ1-1, with D hard to call. CDR3 length: 14 amino acids. Trimming took off 1 base at V and 5 bases at J, with 11 bases between the two ends. Germline V lookup: CDR1 SNHLY, CDR2 FYNNEI. The CDR3 nucleotides are TGTGCCAGCAGTGAAGAAAGAGGGCAAACTGAAGCTTTCTTT. It specifies CASSEERGQTEAFF.

This sequence joins TRBV5-4 and TRBJ1-1; D may be TRBD1 (5 bases). From germline, CDR1 is SGHNT and CDR2 YYREEE (reference sequence). Trimming stripped 0 bases from V and 4 bases from J, with 13 bases between. The CDR3 covers 15 residues. In DNA form, the CDR3 reads TGTGCCAGCAGCTTGGTAGACATGGGGGGCACTGAAGCTTTCTTT. This translates into CASSLVDMGGTEAFF.

This clone has a single count. The genes are TRBV5-1 and TRBJ2-3; TRBD1 matches 7 bases. The CDR3 length is 14 residues. With V trimmed by 6 bases and J by 7 bases, 11 bases remained unmatched. Per the germline V gene, CDR1 is SGHRS and CDR2 is YFSETQ. CDR3 DNA sequence: TGCGCCAGCACCATTGGACAGGCGACACATACGCAGTATTTT. It translates to CASTIGQATHTQYF.

This clone was found a few times. The V gene is TRBV6-1, the J gene TRBJ2-6, with 7 bases identical to TRBD1. The CDR3 is 18 residues long. Germline V gene sequence: CDR1 MNHNS, CDR2 SASEGT. The J segment lost 4 bases and the V segment lost 3 bases, leaving 12 bases of the junction unmatched. CDR3 in amino acids: CASSELGQFLYGANVLTF. As DNA, the CDR3 is TGTGCCAGCAGTGAGTTGGGACAGTTTTTGTACGGGGCCAACGTCCTGACTTTC.

V usage is TRBV15 and J usage is TRBJ1-4; TRBD1 agrees at 7 bases. Germline V gene data show CDR1 as LNHNV and CDR2 as YYDKDF (reference sequence). Trimming took 5 bases from V and 4 from J; bases not matched to a gene: 7. This CDR3 is built from 15 residues. The CDR3 bases are TGTGCCACCAGCGTACAGGGGCGCCTTAATGAAAAACTGTTTTTT. As protein: CATSVQGRLNEKLFF.